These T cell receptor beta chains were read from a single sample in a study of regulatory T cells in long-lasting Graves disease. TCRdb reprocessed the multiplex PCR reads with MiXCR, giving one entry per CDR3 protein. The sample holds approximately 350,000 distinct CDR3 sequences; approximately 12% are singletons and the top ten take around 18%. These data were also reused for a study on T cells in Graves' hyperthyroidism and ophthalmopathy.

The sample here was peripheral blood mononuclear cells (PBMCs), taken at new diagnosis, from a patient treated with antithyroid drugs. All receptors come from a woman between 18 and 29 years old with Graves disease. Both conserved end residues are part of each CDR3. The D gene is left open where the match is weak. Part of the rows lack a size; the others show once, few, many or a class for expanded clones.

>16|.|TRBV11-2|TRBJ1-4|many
TGTGCCAGCAGCTTAGGCAGGGCCGCAACTAATGAAAAACTGTTTTTT
CASSLGRAATNEKLFF
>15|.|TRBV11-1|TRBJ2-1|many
TGTGCCAGCAGCAAGGGATCTTTAGGGTCCAATGAGCAGTTCTTC
CASSKGSLGSNEQFF
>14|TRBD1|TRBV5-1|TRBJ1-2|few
TGCGCCAGCAGCTTGGAGGGCCGGGACAGAGACTACACCTTC
CASSLEGRDRDYTF
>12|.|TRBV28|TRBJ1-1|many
TGTGCCAGCAGTTTATACTCCGGGGAAGCTTTCTTT
CASSLYSGEAFF
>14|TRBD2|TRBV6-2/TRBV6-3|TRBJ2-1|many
TGTGCCAGCAGCCCACCCGGGACTAGCAATGAGCAGTTCTTC
CASSPPGTSNEQFF
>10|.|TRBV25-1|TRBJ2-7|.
TGTGCCAGCAGTGAATACGTGACGTACTTC
CASSEYVTYF
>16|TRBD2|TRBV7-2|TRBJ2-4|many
TGTGCCAGCAGCTTATCGGGGGGGAACCTAGGAAACATTCAGTACTTC
CASSLSGGNLGNIQYF
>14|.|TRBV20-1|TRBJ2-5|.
TGCAGTGCTAGAGGTTTCGCAGCTCAGGAGACCCAGTACTTC
CSARGFAAQETQYF
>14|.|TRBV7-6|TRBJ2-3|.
TGTGCCAGCAGCTTAGCCGCGGACACAGATACGCAGTATTTT
CASSLAADTDTQYF
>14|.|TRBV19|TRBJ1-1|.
TGTGCCAGTAGTATAAGGGGATCGAACACTGAAGCTTTCTTT
CASSIRGSNTEAFF
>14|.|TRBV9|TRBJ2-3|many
TGTGCCAGCAGCGGAGAGGGGGATACAGATACGCAGTATTTT
CASSGEGDTDTQYF